A selection of T cell receptor beta chains follows, all from one sample in a study of cytomegalovirus exposure and HLA in healthy donors. Produced via immunoSEQ multiplex PCR; TCRdb's table is partial and in-frame only. The data show some 160,000 clones, approximately 83% seen once. What was sequenced was PBMCs. The receptors shown here come from a woman between 18 and 29 years old in good health and CMV-seronegative. Each CDR3 is given with its conserved first and last residue. D genes are given only for firm matches. Clone size is stated in some rows and not others, as once, few, many or a class when expanded.

clone size	J gene	V gene	D gene	CDR3 DNA	CDR3 protein
NA	TRBJ2-7	TRBV9	NA	TGTGCCAGCAGCCCCGGGCCGGGTGGGTGGGGCGTAAACTACGAGCAGTACTTC	CASSPGPGGWGVNYEQYF
NA	TRBJ2-7	TRBV6-5	TRBD1	TGTGCCAGCAGTTACTTCCGGGACAGGTCCTACGAGCAGTACTTC	CASSYFRDRSYEQYF
once	TRBJ1-5	TRBV5-6	NA	TGTGCCAGCAGCTTGGCGGTAAGCAATCAGCCCCAGCATTTT	CASSLAVSNQPQHF
NA	TRBJ1-5	TRBV6-1	NA	TGTGCCAGCAGTGAACCCCTGGCGGGTAGCAATCAGCCCCAGCATTTT	CASSEPLAGSNQPQHF
once	TRBJ1-1	TRBV18	NA	TGTGCCAGCTCACCAAACAGGCAACTAAAGGGGAACACTGAAGCTTTCTTT	CASSPNRQLKGNTEAFF
NA	TRBJ1-2	TRBV29-1	NA	TGCAGCGCAACAAAATCCTACAGGGTCTGCTATGGCTACACCTTC	CSATKSYRVCYGYTF
NA	TRBJ1-2	TRBV11-2	NA	TGTGCCAGCTGGGGGGGCTATGGCTACACCTTC	CASWGGYGYTF
NA	TRBJ1-5	TRBV28	NA	TGTGCCAGCAGCACCTTCCAGGGTCGAGGACAGCCCCAGCATTTT	CASSTFQGRGQPQHF
NA	TRBJ2-3	TRBV2	TRBD2	TGTGCCAGCTCCCCCACCACCGGCTTAGCGGGAGGAGATACGCAGTATTTT	CASSPTTGLAGGDTQYF
NA	TRBJ1-4	TRBV11-2	NA	TGTGCCAGCAGCCCCCAGGGGTCTGAAAAACTGTTTTTT	CASSPQGSEKLFF
NA	TRBJ2-7	TRBV19	TRBD2	TGTGCCAGTAGTCTCGGACTAGCGGAATCCTACGAGCAGTACTTC	CASSLGLAESYEQYF
few	TRBJ1-2	TRBV7-2	NA	TGTGCCAGCAGCGTTAATCGGGGACATATTGGCTACACCTTC	CASSVNRGHIGYTF
few	TRBJ1-4	TRBV18	TRBD1	TGTGCCAGCTCACCCGGACAGGCTAATGAAAAACTGTTTTTT	CASSPGQANEKLFF
few	TRBJ2-3	TRBV28	NA	TGTGCCAGCAGCTGGGGGTCGACTAGTACGCAGTATTTT	CASSWGSTSTQYF
NA	TRBJ1-1	TRBV5-1	TRBD1	TGCGCCAGCAGGTCTACAGGGGACACTGAAGCTTTCTTT	CASRSTGDTEAFF
once	TRBJ1-2	TRBV27	NA	TGTGCCAGCACCGGAACAGGGAACTATGGCTACACCTTC	CASTGTGNYGYTF
NA	TRBJ1-6	TRBV5-1	NA	TGCGCCAGCAGCTTGTGGGGCGTAATGGATAATTCACCCCTCCACTTT	CASSLWGVMDNSPLHF